The T cell receptor beta chain under discussion was sequenced for a study of T cell clonality in common variable immunodeficiency. Study-wide results and caveats: CVID subjects showed higher TCRbeta clonality than healthy controls.

This clone showed up many times. Its specificity is not known. The read terminates 3 residues before the CDR3 end, so the remaining end is supplied by the germline J gene. Assay: immunoSEQ multiplex PCR; the TCRdb copy retains only in-frame clones and omits some. The sample is made up of some 43,000 clones, none counted only once. Germline CDR1 is KGHSH and CDR2 is LQKENI. The CDR3 contains 13 residues. V lost 4 bases to trimming and J lost 7 bases; unmatched junction nucleotides: 1. V is TRBV18 and J is TRBJ1-6, with 7 bases that match TRBD1. The sample consisted of peripheral blood mononuclear cells. This receptor was identified in a person between 18 and 69 years old in good health. CDR3 protein: CASSRDSNSPLHF. The covered CDR3 bases are TGTGCCAGCTCACGGGACAGCAATTCACCC.